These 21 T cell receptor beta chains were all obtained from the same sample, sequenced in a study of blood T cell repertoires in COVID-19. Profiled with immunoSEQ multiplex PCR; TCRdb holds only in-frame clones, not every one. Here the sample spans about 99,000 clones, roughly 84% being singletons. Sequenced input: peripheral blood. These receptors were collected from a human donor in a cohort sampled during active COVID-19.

The CDR3 sequence: CATPQRRGGSEEKLFF. The CDR3 bases are TGTGCCACCCCGCAGAGGAGGGGGGGAAGCGAGGAAAAACTGTTTTTT. The chain has TRBV7-9 and TRBJ1-4; the D gene is possibly TRBD1 (6 bases). The CDR3 length is 16 residues. CDR1 and CDR2 (germline): SEHNR, FQNEAQ (reference sequence). Trimming removed 10 bases at V and 8 bases at J, with 26 bases between.

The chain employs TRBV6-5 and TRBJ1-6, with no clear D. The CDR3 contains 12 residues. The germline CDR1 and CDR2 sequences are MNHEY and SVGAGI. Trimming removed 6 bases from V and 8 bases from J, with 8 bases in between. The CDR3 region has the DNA TGTGCCAGCAGGCTGCGGGATTCACCCCTCCACTTT. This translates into CASRLRDSPLHF.

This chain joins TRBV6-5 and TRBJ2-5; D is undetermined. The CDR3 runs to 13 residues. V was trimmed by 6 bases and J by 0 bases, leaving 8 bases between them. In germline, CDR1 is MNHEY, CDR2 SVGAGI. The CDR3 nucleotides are TGTGCCAGCAGACCCAGTAACCAAGAGACCCAGTACTTC. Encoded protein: CASRPSNQETQYF.

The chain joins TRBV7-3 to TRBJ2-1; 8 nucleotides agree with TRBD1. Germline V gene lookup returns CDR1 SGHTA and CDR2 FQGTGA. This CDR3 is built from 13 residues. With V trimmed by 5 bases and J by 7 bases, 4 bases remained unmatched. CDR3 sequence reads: CASSEGQANEQFF. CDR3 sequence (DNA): TGTGCCAGCAGCGAGGGACAGGCAAATGAGCAGTTCTTC.

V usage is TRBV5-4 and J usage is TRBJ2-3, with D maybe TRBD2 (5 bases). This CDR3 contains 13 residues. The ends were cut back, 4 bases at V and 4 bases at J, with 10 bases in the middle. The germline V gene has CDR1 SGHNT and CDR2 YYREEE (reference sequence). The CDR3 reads CASSPDYPDTQYF. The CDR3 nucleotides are TGTGCCAGCAGCCCCGACTACCCAGATACGCAGTATTTT.

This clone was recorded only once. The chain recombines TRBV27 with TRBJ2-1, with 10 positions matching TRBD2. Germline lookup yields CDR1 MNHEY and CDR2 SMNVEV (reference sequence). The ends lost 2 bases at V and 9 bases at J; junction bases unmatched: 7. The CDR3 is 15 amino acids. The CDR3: CASSLLAGVGGEQFF. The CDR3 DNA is TGTGCCAGCAGTTTACTAGCGGGGGTTGGGGGTGAGCAGTTCTTC.

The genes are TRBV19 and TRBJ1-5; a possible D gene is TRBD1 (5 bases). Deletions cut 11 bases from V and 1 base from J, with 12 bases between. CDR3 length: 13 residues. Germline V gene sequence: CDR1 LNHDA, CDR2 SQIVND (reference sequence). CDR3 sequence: CAASRGSNQPQHF. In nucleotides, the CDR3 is TGTGCCGCATCCCGGGGGAGCAATCAGCCCCAGCATTTT.

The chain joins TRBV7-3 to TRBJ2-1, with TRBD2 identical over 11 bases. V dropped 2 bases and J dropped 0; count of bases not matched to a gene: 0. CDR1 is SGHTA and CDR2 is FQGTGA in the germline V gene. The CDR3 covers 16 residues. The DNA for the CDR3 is TGTGCCAGCAGCTTACTAGCGGGGGGCTCCTACAATGAGCAGTTCTTC. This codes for CASSLLAGGSYNEQFF.

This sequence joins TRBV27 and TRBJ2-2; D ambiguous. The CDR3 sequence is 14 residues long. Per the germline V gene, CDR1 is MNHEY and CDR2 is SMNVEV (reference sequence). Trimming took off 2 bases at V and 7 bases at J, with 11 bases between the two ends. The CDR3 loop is CASSLQLLRGELFF. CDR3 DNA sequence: TGTGCCAGCAGTTTACAACTTCTCCGCGGGGAGCTGTTTTTT.

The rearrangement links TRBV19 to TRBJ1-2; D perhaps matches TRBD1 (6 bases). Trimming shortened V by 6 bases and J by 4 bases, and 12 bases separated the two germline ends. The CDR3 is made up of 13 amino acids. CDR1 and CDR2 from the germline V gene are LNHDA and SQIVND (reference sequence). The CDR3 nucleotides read TGTGCCAGTAGGGCAGGGGAGGGCTATGGCTACACCTTC. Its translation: CASRAGEGYGYTF.

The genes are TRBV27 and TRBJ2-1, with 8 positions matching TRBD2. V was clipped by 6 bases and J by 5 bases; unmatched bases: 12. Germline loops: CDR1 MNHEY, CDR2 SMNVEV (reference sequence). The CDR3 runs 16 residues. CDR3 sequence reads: CASRKTWTSRNNEQFF. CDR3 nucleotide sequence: TGTGCCAGCAGGAAAACCTGGACTAGCCGGAACAATGAGCAGTTCTTC.

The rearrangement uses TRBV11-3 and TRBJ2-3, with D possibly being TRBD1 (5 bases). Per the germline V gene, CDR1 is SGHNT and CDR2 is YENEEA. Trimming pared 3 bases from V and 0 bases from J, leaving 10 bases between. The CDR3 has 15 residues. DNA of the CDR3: TGTGCCAGCAGCTTGGGGCAGGGAAGCACAGATACGCAGTATTTT. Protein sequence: CASSLGQGSTDTQYF.

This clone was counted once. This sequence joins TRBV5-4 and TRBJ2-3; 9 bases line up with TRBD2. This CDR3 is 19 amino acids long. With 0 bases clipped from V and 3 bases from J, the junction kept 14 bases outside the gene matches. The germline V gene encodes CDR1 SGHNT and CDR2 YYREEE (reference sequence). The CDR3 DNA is TGTGCCAGCAGCTTGGGAGGTGCGGGAGGGCCGGTTAGAACAGATACGCAGTATTTT. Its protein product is CASSLGGAGGPVRTDTQYF.

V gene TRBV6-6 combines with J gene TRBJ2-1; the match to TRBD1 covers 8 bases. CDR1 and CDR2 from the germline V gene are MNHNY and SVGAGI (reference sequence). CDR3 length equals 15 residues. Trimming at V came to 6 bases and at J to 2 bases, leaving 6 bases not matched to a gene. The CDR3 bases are TGTGCCAGCAGCAAGACAGGGGAGGCCTACAATGAGCAGTTCTTC. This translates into CASSKTGEAYNEQFF.

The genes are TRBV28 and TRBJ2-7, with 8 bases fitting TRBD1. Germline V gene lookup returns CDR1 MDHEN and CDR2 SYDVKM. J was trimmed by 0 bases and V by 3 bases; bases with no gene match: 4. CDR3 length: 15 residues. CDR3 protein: CASSFTGGLSYEQYF. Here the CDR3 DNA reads TGTGCCAGCAGTTTCACAGGGGGGCTCTCCTACGAGCAGTACTTC. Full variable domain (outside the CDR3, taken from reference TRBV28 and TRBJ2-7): DVKVTQSSRYLVKRTGEKVFLECVQDMDHENMFWYRQDPGLGLRLIYFSYDVKMKEKGDIPEGYSVSREKKERFSLILESASTNQTSMYLCASSFTGGLSYEQYFGPGTRLTVT.

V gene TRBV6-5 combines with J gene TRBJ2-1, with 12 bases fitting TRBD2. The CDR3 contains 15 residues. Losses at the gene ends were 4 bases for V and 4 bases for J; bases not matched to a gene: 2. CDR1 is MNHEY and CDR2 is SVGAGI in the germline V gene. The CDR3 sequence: CASSSGLAGYNEQFF. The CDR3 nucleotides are TGTGCCAGCAGTTCAGGACTAGCGGGGTACAATGAGCAGTTCTTC.

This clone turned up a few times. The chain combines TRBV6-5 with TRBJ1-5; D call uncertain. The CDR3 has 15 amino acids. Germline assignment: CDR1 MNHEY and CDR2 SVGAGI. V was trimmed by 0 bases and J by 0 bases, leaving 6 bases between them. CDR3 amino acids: CASSYSFNSNQPQHF. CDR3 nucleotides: TGTGCCAGCAGTTACTCGTTCAATAGCAATCAGCCCCAGCATTTT.

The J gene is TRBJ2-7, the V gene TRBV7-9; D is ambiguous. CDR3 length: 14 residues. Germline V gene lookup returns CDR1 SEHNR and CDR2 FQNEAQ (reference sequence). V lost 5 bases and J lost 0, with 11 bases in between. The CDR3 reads CASSPLQSSYEQYF. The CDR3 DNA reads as TGTGCCAGCAGCCCACTACAATCCTCCTACGAGCAGTACTTC.

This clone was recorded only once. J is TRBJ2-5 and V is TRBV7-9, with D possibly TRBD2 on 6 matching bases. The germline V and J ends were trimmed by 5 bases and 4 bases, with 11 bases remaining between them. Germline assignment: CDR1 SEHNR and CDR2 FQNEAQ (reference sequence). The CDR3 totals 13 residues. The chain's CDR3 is CASSPTSTETQYF. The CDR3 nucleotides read TGTGCCAGCAGCCCAACTAGCACAGAGACCCAGTACTTC.

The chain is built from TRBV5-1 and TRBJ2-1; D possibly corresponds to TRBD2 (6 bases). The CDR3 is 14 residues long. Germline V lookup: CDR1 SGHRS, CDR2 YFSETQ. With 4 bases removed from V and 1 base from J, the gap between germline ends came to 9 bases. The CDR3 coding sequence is TGCGCCAGCAGCCCGGGGGATTCCTACAATGAGCAGTTCTTC. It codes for CASSPGDSYNEQFF.

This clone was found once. CDR3 sequence (DNA): TGCGCCAGCAGCTTGGGGGACAGGGACGCCGGGGAGCTGTTTTTT. It translates to CASSLGDRDAGELFF. The chain has TRBV5-1 and TRBJ2-2, with TRBD1 identical over 9 bases. V gave up 0 bases and J gave up 6 bases; unmatched junction bases: 3. Germline CDR1 and CDR2: SGHRS and YFSETQ. The CDR3 contains 15 residues.